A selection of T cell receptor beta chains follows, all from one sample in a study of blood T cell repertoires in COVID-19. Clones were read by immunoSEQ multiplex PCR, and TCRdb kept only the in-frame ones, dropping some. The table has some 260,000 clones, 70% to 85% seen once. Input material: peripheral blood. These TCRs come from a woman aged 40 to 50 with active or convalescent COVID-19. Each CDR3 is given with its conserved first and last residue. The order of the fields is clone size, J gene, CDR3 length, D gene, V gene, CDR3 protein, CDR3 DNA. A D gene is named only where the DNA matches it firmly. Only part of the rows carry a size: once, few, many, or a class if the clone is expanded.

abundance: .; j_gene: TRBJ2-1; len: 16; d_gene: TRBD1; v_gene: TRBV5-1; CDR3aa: CASSHMWGQGKNEQFF; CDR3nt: TGCGCCAGCAGTCACATGTGGGGACAGGGGAAAAATGAGCAGTTCTTC
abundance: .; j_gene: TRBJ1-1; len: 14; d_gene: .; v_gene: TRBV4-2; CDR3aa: CASSPRDKNTEAFF; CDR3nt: TGTGCCAGCAGCCCCAGAGACAAGAACACTGAAGCTTTCTTT
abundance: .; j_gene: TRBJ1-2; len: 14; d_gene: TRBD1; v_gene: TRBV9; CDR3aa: CASSVAQGGGGYTF; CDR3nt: TGTGCCAGCAGCGTAGCTCAAGGGGGCGGTGGCTACACCTTC
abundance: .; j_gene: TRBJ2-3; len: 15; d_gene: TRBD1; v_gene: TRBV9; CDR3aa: CASSVGAGGLDTQYF; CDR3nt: TGTGCCAGCAGCGTAGGGGCAGGGGGATTGGATACGCAGTATTTT
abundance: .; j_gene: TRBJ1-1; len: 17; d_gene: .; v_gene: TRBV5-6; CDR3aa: CASSYTGLGNMNTEAFF; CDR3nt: TGTGCCAGCAGCTATACAGGGTTGGGGAATATGAACACTGAAGCTTTCTTT
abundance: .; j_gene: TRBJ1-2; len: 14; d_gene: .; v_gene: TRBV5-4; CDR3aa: CASSLGGGSRGYTF; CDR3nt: TGTGCCAGCAGCTTGGGAGGCGGGTCTCGCGGCTACACCTTC
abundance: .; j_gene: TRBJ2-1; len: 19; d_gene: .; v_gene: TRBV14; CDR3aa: CASSQEGAAISALYNEQFF; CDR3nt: TGTGCCAGCAGCCAAGAAGGGGCGGCCATCTCCGCCTTATACAATGAGCAGTTCTTC
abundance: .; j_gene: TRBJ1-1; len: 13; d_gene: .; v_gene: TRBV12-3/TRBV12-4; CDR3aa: CASRGLQNTEAFF; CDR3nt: TGTGCCAGCAGGGGCCTCCAGAACACTGAAGCTTTCTTT
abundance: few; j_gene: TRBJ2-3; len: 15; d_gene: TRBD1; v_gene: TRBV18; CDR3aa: CASSPTGGVGDTQYF; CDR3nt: TGTGCCAGCTCACCGACAGGGGGCGTAGGAGATACGCAGTATTTT
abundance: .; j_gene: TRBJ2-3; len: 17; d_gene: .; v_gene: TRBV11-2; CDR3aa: CASSPPGGGSSTDTQYF; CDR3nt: TGTGCCAGCAGCCCACCAGGCGGGGGCTCTAGCACAGATACGCAGTATTTT
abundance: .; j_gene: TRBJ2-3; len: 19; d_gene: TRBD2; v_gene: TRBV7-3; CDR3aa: CASSPYPRGLAENTDTQYF; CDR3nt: TGTGCCAGCAGCCCGTACCCTAGAGGACTAGCGGAAAACACAGATACGCAGTATTTT
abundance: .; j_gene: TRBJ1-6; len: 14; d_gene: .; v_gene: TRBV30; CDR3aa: CAWKAGLDESPLHF; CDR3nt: TGTGCCTGGAAGGCAGGGCTGGATGAGTCACCCCTCCACTTT
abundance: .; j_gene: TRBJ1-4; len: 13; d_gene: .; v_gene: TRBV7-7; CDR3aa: CASSLSVNEKLFF; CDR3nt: TGTGCTAGCAGCCTCAGTGTTAATGAAAAACTGTTTTTT
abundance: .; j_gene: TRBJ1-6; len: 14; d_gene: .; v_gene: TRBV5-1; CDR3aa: CASSLTGRDSPLHF; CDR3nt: TGCGCCAGCAGCTTAACAGGGAGGGATTCACCCCTCCACTTT
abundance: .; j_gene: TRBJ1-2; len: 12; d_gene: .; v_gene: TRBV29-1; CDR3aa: CSVEGPGYDYTF; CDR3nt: TGCAGCGTTGAAGGTCCAGGGTACGACTACACCTTC
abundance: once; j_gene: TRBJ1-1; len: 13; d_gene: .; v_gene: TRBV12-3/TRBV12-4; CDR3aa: CASSRSGGTEAFF; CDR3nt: TGTGCCAGCAGCCGTTCAGGAGGCACTGAAGCTTTCTTT
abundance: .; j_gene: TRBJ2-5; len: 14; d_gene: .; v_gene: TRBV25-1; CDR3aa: CASSESYSQETQYF; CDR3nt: TGTGCCAGCAGTGAATCTTACAGTCAAGAGACCCAGTACTTC
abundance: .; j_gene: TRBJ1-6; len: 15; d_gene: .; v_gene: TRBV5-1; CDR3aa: CASSSTQGDNSPLHF; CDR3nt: TGCGCCAGCAGCTCCACACAGGGTGATAATTCACCCCTCCACTTT
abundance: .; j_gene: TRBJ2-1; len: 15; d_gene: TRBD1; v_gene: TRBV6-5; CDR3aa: CATRLQGAPNNEQFF; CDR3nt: TGTGCCACCAGATTGCAGGGGGCCCCAAACAATGAGCAGTTCTTC
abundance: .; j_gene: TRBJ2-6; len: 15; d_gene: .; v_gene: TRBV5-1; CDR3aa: CASSFDGRGANVLTF; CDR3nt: TGCGCCAGCAGCTTTGACGGGAGAGGGGCCAACGTCCTGACTTTC
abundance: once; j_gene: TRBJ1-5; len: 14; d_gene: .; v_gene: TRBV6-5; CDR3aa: CASSYTGVAQPQHF; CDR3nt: TGTGCCAGCAGTTACACGGGGGTGGCTCAGCCCCAGCATTTT
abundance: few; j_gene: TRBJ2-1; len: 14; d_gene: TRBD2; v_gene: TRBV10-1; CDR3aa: CASRPSGEANEQFF; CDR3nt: TGCGCCAGCAGGCCTAGCGGGGAGGCGAATGAGCAGTTCTTC
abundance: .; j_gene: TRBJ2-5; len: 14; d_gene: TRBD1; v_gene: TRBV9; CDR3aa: CASSAWTGQETQYF; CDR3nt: TGTGCCAGCAGCGCCTGGACAGGGCAAGAGACCCAGTACTTC
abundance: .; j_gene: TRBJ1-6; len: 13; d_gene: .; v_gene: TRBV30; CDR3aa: CAWRAVGNSPLHF; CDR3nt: TGTGCCTGGAGAGCGGTTGGGAATTCACCCCTCCACTTT
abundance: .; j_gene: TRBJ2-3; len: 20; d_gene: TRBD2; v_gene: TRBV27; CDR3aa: CASSFHRVSVRGGNADTQYF; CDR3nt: TGTGCCAGCAGTTTTCACAGGGTATCAGTACGGGGGGGCAACGCAGATACGCAGTATTTT
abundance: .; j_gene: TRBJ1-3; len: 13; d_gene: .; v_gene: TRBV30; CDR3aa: CAWSVRGAHTIYF; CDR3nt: TGTGCCTGGAGTGTACGGGGGGCGCACACCATATATTTT
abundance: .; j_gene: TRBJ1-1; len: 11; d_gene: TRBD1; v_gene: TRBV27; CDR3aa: CASKDRAEAFF; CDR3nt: TGTGCCAGCAAAGACAGGGCTGAGGCTTTCTTT
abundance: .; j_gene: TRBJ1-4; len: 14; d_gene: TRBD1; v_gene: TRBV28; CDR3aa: CASMKGGTNEKLFF; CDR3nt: TGTGCCAGCATGAAAGGGGGCACTAATGAAAAACTGTTTTTT
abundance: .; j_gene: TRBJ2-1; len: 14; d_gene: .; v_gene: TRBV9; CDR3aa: CASSVDGSKNEQFF; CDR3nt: TGTGCCAGCAGCGTAGACGGTAGCAAGAATGAGCAGTTCTTC
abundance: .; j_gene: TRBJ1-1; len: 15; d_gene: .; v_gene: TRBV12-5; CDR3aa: CASGLGRGANTEAFF; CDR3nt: TGTGCTAGTGGTTTGGGCCGGGGGGCGAACACTGAAGCTTTCTTT
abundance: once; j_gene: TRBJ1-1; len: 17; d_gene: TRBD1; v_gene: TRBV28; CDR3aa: CASSLLRQGVQNTEAFF; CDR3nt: TGTGCCAGCAGTTTACTACGACAGGGGGTACAGAACACTGAAGCTTTCTTT
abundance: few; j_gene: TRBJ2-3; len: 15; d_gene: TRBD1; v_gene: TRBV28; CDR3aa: CASSTPGQGTDTQYF; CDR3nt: TGTGCCAGCAGTACTCCGGGACAGGGCACAGATACGCAGTATTTT
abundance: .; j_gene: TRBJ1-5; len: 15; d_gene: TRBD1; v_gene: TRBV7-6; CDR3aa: CASSLETGKNQPQHF; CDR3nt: TGTGCCAGCAGCTTAGAGACAGGGAAAAATCAGCCCCAGCATTTT
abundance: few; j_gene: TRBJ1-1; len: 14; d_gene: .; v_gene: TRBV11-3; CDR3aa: CASSLGGGNTEAFF; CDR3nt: TGTGCCAGCAGCTTGGGAGGGGGGAACACTGAAGCTTTCTTT
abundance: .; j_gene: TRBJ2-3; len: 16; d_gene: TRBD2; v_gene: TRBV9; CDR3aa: CASSVGSGTSTHTQYF; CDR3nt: TGTGCCAGCAGCGTAGGATCGGGGACTAGCACCCATACGCAGTATTTT
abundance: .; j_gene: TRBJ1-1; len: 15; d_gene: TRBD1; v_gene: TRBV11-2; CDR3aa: CASSLGQGLYTEAFF; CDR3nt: TGTGCCAGCAGCCTAGGACAGGGCCTCTACACTGAAGCTTTCTTT
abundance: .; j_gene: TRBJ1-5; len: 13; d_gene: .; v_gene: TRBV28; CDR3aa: CASRTARRQPQHF; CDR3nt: TGTGCCAGCAGGACTGCTAGGCGTCAGCCCCAGCATTTT
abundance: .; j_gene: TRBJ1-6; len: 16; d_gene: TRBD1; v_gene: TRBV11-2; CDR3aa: CASSLGVGGRVSPLHF; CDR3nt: TGTGCCAGCAGCTTAGGTGTAGGGGGCAGGGTTTCACCCCTCCACTTT
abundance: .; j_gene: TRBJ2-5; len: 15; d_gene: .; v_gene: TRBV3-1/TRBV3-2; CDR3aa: CASSQDLRIKGTQYF; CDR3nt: TGTGCCAGCAGCCAAGATCTGAGGATCAAAGGGACCCAGTACTTC
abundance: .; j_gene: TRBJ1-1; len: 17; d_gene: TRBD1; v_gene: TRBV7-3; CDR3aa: CASSFWTGRLLNTEAFF; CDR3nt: TGTGCCAGCAGCTTCTGGACAGGGCGCCTGTTGAACACTGAAGCTTTCTTT
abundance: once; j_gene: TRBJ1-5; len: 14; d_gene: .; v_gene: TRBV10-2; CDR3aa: CASGSGTRNQPQHF; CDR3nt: TGCGCCTCCGGAAGTGGGACACGGAATCAGCCCCAGCATTTT
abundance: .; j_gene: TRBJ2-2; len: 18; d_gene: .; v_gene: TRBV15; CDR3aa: CATSRDLPYGTAPGELFF; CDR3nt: TGTGCCACCAGCAGAGATCTCCCCTACGGGACTGCCCCCGGGGAGCTGTTTTTT
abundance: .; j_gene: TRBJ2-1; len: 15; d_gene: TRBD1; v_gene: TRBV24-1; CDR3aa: CATSDSGQGYNEQFF; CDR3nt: TGTGCCACCAGTGATTCTGGACAGGGCTACAATGAGCAGTTCTTC